A selection of T cell receptor beta chains follows, all from one sample in a study of T cell responses to AZD1222 COVID-19 vaccine. Repertoires were generated with immunoSEQ multiplex PCR, while TCRdb's copy carries only in-frame clones and drops some. The data show 130,000 or so clones, around 90% seen once. This specimen was peripheral blood, taken 28 days after the second AZD1222 dose. The receptor set was obtained from an adult who received the AZD1222 COVID-19 vaccine. CDR3s include the opening cysteine and the closing phenylalanine or tryptophan. The order of the fields is J gene, V gene, D gene, clone size, CDR3 protein, CDR3 DNA. The D gene is left open where the match is weak. Some rows mark clone size as missing; the rest say once, few, many or name a class of expanded clone.

>TRBJ1-5|TRBV11-2|.|few
CASSLESSQPQHF
TGTGCCAGCAGCTTAGAATCGAGTCAGCCCCAGCATTTT
>TRBJ2-1|TRBV5-1|.|.
CASSSGQRAGDLNEQFF
TGCGCCAGCAGCTCGGGACAGCGAGCGGGAGACTTGAATGAGCAGTTCTTC
>TRBJ2-7|TRBV19|TRBD2|few
CASSIYAGLAGVGSYEQYF
TGTGCCAGTAGTATTTACGCCGGACTAGCGGGAGTCGGCTCCTACGAGCAGTACTTC
>TRBJ2-7|TRBV6-6|.|.
CASSSQNWGEQYF
TGTGCCAGCAGTTCTCAGAACTGGGGCGAGCAGTACTTC
>TRBJ2-7|TRBV7-2|.|.
CASSWLHRNYEQYF
TGTGCCAGCAGCTGGTTGCACAGGAACTACGAGCAGTACTTC
>TRBJ1-4|TRBV18|.|few
CASSPQVAEKLFF
TGTGCCAGCTCACCTCAAGTAGCTGAAAAACTGTTTTTT
>TRBJ1-5|TRBV5-6|.|.
CASSLFGGASNQPQHF
TGTGCCAGCAGCTTGTTTGGGGGGGCGAGCAATCAGCCCCAGCATTTT
>TRBJ1-6|TRBV12-1|.|.
CASSFPRDRDKSSYNSPLHF
TGTGCCAGCAGCTTTCCTCGGGACAGGGACAAGAGCTCCTATAATTCACCCCTCCACTTT
>TRBJ2-1|TRBV19|.|.
CASRQKGVNEQFF
TGTGCCAGTAGACAGAAAGGGGTGAATGAGCAGTTCTTC
>TRBJ2-1|TRBV7-8|.|.
CASNKGGSLSYNEQFF
TGTGCCAGCAACAAGGGGGGGAGTTTATCCTACAATGAGCAGTTCTTC
>TRBJ2-1|TRBV15|.|.
CATRSGSSYNEQFF
TGTGCCACCAGAAGTGGGAGCTCCTACAATGAGCAGTTCTTC
>TRBJ2-3|TRBV5-1|TRBD2|.
CASTDLGGVYF
TGCGCCAGCACAGATCTCGGGGGGGTGTATTTT
>TRBJ1-2|TRBV28|.|.
CASSFPPHYGYTF
TGTGCCAGCAGTTTTCCTCCACACTATGGCTACACCTTC
>TRBJ1-6|TRBV6-1|.|.
CASSERPGLDSPLHF
TGTGCCAGCAGTGAACGGCCAGGGCTAGATTCACCCCTCCACTTT